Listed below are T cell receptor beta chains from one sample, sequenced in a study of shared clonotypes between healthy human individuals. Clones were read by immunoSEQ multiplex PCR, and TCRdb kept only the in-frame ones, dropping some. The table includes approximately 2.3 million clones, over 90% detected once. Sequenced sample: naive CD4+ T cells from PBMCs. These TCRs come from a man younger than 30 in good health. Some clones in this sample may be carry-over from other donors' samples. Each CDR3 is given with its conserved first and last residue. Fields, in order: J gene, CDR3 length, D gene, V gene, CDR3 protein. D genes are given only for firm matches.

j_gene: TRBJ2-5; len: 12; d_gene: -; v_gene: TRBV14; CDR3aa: CASSQVGETQYF
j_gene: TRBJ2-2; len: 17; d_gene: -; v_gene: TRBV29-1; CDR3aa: CSVVLTGWAIGGGELFF
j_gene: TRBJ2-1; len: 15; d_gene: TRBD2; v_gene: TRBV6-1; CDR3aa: CASRLGLDSYNEQFF
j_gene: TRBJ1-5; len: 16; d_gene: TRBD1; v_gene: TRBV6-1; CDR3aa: CASSGRQGIGNQPQHF
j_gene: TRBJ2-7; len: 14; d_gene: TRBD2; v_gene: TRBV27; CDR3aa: CASSLSSGAYEQYF
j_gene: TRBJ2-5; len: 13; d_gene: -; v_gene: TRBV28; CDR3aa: CASSQWGQETQYF
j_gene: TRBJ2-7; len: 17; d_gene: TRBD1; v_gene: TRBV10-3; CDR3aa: CAISDPRPGQAAYEQYF
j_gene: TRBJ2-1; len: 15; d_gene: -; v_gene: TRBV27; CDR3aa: CASSLPRTRYNEQFF
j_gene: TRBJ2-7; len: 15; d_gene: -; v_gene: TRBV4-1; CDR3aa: CASSQVLDRSYEQYF
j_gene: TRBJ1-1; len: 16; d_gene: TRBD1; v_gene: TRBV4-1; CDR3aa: CASSETRTGQNTEAFF
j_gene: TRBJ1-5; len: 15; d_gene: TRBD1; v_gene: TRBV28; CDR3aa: CASSLLQGVNQPQHF
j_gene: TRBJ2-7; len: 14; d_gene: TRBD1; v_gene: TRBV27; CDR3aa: CASSFPGRGHEQYF
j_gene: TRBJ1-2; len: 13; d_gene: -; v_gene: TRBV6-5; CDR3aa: CASSRRGRQGYTF
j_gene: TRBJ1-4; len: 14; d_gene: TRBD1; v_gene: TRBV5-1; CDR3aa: CASSFGTGDEKLFF
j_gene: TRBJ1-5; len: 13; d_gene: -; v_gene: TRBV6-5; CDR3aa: CASSYRRSQPQHF
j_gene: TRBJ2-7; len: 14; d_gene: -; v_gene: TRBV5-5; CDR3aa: CASSPGTVPYEQYF
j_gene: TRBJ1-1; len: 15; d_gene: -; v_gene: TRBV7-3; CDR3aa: CASSPYGGPNTEAFF
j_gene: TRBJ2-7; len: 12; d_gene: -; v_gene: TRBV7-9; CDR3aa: CASSLIANEQYF
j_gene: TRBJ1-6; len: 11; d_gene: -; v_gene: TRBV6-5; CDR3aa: CASGPGPPLHF
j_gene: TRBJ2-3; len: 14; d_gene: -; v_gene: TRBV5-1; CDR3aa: CASSISTGTDTQYF
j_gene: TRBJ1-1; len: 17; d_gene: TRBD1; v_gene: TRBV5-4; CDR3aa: CASSLGRGRSSNTEAFF
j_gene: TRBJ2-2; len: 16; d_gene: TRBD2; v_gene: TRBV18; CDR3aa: CASSPEEAGGFGELFF
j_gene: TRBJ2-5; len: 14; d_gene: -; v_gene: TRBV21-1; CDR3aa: CASLRQETQETQYF
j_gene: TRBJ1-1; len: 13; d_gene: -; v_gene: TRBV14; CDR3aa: CASSRTTGTEAFF
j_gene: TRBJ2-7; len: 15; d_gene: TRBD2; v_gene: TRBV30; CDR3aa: CAWSVGLALPDEQYF
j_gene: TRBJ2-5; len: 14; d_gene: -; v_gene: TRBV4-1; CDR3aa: CASSQTRVGETQYF
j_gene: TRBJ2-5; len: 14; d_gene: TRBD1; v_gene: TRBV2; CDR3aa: CASSATGGRETQYF
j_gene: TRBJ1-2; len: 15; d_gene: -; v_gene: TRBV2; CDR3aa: CASSGLTEANYGYTF
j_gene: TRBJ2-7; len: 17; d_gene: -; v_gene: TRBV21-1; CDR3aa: CASSKAPPSGISREQYF
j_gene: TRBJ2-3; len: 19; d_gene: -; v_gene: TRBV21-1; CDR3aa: CASSAPGTSGSGPTDTQYF
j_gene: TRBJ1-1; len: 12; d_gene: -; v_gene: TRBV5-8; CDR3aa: CASSLVHTEAFF
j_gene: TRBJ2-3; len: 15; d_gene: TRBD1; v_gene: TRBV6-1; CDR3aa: CASSGQGASSDTQYF
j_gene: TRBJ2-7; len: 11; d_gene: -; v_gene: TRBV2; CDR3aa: CASRATFRRYF
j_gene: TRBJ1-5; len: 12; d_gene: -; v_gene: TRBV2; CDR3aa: CASRYSNQPQHF
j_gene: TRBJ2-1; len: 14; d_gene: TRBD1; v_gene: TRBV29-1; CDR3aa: CSVGQRTGRNEQFF
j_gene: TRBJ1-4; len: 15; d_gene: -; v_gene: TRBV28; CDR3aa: CASSLAGATNEKLFF
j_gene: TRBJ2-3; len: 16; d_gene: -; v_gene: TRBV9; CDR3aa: CASVKPGTPARDTQYF
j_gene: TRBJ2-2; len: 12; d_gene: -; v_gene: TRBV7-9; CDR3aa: CASRRSTGELFF
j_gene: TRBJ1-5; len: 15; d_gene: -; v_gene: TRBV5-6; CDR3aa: CASSFGGGGNQPQHF
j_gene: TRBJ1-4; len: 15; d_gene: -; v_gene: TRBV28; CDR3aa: CASSPGGAPIEKLFF
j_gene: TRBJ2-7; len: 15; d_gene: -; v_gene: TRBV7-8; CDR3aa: CASSLFGRAGREQYF
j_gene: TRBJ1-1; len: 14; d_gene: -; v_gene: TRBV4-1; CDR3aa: CASSQGSRNTEAFF
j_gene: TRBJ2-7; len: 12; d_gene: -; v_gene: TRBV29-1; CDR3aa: CSAEGQTYEQYF
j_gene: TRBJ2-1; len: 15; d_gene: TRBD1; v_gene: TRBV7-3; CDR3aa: CASSVQGASYNEQFF
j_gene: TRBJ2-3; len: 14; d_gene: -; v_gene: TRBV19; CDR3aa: CASSIDLSTDTQYF
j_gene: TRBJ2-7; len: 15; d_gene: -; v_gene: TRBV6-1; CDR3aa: CASLYGASPTYEQYF
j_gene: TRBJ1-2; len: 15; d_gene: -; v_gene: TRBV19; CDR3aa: CASSIVRGSNYGYTF
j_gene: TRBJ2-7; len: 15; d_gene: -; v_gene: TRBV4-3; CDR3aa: CASSQGRLGAVGQYF
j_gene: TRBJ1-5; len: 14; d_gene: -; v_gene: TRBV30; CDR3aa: CAWSVPGGNQPQHF
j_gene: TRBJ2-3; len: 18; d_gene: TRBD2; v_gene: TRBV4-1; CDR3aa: CASSQERTSGLSTDTQYF
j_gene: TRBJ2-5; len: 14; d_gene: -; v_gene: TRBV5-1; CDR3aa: CASSLAPAAETQYF
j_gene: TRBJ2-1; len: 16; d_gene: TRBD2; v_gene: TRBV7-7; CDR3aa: CASSSVAGGPMNEQFF
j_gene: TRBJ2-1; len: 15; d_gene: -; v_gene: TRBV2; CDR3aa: CASSGRVGIYNEQFF
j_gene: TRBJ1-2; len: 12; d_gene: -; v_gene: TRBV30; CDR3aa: CAWMWGDRGYTF
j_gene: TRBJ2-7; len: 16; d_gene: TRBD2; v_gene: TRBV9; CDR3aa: CASSGAGLAGLYEQYF